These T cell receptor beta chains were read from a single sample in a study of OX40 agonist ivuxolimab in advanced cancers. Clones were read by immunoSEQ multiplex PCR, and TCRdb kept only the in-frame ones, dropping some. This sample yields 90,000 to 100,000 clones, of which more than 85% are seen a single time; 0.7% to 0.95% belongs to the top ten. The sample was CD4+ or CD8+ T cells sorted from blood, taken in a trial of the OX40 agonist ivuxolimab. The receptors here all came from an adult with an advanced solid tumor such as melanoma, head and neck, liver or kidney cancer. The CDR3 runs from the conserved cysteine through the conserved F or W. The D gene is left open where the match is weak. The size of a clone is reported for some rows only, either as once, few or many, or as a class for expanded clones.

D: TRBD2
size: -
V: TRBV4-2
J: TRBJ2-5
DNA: TGTGCCAGCAGCCAAGTGGCGGGAGAGAGGGAGACCCAGTACTTC
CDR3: CASSQVAGERETQYF

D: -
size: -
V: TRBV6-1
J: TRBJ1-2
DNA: TGTGCCAGCCTCAGGGACGGCTATGGCTACACCTTC
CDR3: CASLRDGYGYTF

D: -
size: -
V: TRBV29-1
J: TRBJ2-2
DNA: TGCAGCGTTGGCCATTACACCGGGGAGCTGTTTTTT
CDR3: CSVGHYTGELFF

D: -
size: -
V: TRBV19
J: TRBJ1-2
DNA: TGTGCCAGTAGCCCCACGGGGTTTTATGGCTACACCTTC
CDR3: CASSPTGFYGYTF

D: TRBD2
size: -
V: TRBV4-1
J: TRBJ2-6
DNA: TGCGCCAGCAGCCACGGACTAGCGGGCCCCTCTGGGGCCAACGTCCTGACTTTC
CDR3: CASSHGLAGPSGANVLTF

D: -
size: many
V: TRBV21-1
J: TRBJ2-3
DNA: TGTGCCAGCAGCACACTAGCGGGAGGGCCAAGGGATACGCAGTATTTT
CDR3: CASSTLAGGPRDTQYF

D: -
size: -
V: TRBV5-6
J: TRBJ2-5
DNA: TGTGCCAGCAGCTTGGCGGGAGTTTGGGATGGGGAGACCCAGTACTTC
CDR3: CASSLAGVWDGETQYF

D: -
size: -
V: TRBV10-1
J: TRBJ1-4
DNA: TGCGCCAGCAGTGACCGACGGACCGGAGGTGAAAAACTGTTTTTT
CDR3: CASSDRRTGGEKLFF

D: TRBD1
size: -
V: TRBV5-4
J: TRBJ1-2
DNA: TGTGCCAGCAGCCAAAACAGGGGCTGGGTCTATGGCTACACCTTC
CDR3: CASSQNRGWVYGYTF

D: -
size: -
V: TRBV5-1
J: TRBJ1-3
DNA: TGCGCCAGCAGCGCCGCCGAGCGAAACACCATATATTTT
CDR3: CASSAAERNTIYF

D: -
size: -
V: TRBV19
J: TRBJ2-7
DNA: TGTGCCAGTAGTATGGTGGAGGGGAAGTTCGAGCAGTACTTC
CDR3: CASSMVEGKFEQYF

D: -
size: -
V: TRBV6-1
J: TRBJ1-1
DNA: TGTGCCAGCAGAGGCACTGAAGCTTTCTTT
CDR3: CASRGTEAFF

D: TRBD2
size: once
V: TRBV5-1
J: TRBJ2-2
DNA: TGCGCCAGCAGCCCGGGACTAGCGGGAGTCACCGGGGAGCTGTTTTTT
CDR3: CASSPGLAGVTGELFF

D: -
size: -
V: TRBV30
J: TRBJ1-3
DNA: TGTGCCTGGAGGCCTCCCTCTGGAAACACCATATATTTT
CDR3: CAWRPPSGNTIYF

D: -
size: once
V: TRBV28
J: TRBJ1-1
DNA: TGTGCCAGCAAGACCTCGAACACTGAAGCTTTCTTT
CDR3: CASKTSNTEAFF

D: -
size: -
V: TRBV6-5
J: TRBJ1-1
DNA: TGTGCCAGCACCTCCCCAAGGGAATCCACTGAAGCTTTCTTT
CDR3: CASTSPRESTEAFF

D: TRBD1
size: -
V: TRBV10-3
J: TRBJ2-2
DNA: TGTGCCATCAGCCGAGACAGGGAAGGTTACACCGGGGAGCTGTTTTTT
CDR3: CAISRDREGYTGELFF

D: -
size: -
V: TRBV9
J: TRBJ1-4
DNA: TGTGCCAGCAGCGTAGGGGTTGGGGGGAATGAAAAACTGTTTTTT
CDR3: CASSVGVGGNEKLFF

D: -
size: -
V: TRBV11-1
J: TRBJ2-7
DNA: TGTGCCAGCAGCCCGCCCCAGGTTCAAGTTTCCTACGAGCAGTACTTC
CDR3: CASSPPQVQVSYEQYF

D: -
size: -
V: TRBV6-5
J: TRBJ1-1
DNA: TGTGCCAGCAGTTACTTGCCCGGAGGGGGTACTGAAGCTTTCTTT
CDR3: CASSYLPGGGTEAFF

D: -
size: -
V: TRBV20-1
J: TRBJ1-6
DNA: TGCAGTGAAGTGAATTCACCCCTCCACTTT
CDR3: CSEVNSPLHF

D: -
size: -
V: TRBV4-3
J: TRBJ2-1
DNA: TGCGCCAGCAGCCAGGACCGCCCCAATGAGCAGTTCTTC
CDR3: CASSQDRPNEQFF

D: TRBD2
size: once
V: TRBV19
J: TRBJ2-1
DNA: TGTGCCAGTAGTATTGCTAGCGGCTCCTACAATGAGCAGTTCTTC
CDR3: CASSIASGSYNEQFF

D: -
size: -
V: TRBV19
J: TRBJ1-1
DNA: TGTGCCAGTAAGCCCGTCCTGGCGCCGGGAACTGAAGCTTTCTTT
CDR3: CASKPVLAPGTEAFF

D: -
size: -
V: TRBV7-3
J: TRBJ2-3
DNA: TGTGCCAGCAGCCAAACCCCAGATACGCAGTATTTT
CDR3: CASSQTPDTQYF

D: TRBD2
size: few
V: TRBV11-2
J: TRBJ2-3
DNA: TGTGCCAGCAAGTCGGGGGGTGGAGATACGCAGTATTTT
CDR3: CASKSGGGDTQYF

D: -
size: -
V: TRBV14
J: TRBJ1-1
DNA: TGTGCCAGCAGCCAAATTACGAAGGAAGCTTTCTTT
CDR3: CASSQITKEAFF

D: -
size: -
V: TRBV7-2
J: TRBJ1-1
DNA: TGTGCCAGCAGCTTAGTGGTCGGGGTCAGCACTGAAGCTTTCTTT
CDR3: CASSLVVGVSTEAFF

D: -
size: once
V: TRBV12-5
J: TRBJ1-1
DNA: TGTGCTAGTGCAACGGGGACCGACACTGAAGCTTTCTTT
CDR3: CASATGTDTEAFF

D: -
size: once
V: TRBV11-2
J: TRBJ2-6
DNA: TGTGCCAGCAGCCGATTAAGTGGGGCCAACGTCCTGACTTTC
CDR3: CASSRLSGANVLTF

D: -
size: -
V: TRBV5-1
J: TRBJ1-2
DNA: TGCGCCAGCAGCTTGGACCCTAACTATGGCTACACCTTC
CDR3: CASSLDPNYGYTF

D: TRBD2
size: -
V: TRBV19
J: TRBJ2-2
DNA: TGTGCCAGTAGTACTCCTAGCGGGAGGCCCCCCGGGGAGCTGTTTTTT
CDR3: CASSTPSGRPPGELFF

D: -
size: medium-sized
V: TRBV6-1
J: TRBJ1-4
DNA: TGTGCCACGGGATTCGCAACTAATGAAAAACTGTTTTTT
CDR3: CATGFATNEKLFF

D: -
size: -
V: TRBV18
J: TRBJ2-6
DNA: TGTGCCAGCTCGCGCTCTAGCTCTGGGGCCAACGTCCTGACTTTC
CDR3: CASSRSSSGANVLTF

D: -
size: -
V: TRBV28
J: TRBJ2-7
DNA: TGTGCCAGCGGCGGTGGGGGTTACGAGCAGTACTTC
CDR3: CASGGGGYEQYF

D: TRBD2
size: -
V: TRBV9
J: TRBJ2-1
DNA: TGTGCCAGCAGCGTAGAAGGTAGCGGGAGCAATGAGCAGTTCTTC
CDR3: CASSVEGSGSNEQFF

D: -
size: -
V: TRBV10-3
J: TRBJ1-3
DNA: TGTGCCATCAGTGAGACAGCAGGAAACACCATATATTTT
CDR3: CAISETAGNTIYF

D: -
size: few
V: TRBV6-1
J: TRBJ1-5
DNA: TGTGCCAGCAGTGCACAGGGAACGTATCAGCCCCAGCATTTT
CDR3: CASSAQGTYQPQHF

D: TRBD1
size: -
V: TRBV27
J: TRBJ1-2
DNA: TGTGCCAGCAGTTCCCTTGGACAGGGGGCATCCGGCTACACCTTC
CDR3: CASSSLGQGASGYTF

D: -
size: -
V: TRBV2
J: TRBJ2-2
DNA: TGTGCCAGCAGCTCGGAGGCAGACACCGGGGAGCTGTTTTTT
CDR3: CASSSEADTGELFF

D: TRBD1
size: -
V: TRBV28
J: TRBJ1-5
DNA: TGTGCCAGCACGCGACAGGGTCAGCCCCAGCATTTT
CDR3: CASTRQGQPQHF

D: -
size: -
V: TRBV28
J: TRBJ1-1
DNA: TGTGCCAGCAGTTCCCCAGGGCTCACGGGGAACACTGAAGCTTTCTTT
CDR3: CASSSPGLTGNTEAFF

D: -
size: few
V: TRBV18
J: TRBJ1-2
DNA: TGTGCCAGCTCGCCAGGGGATTGGGCCTATGGCTACACCTTC
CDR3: CASSPGDWAYGYTF

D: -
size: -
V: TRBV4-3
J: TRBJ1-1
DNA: TGCGCCAGCAGCCAAGATAAACGTGTACCCGAAGCTTTCTTT
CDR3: CASSQDKRVPEAFF

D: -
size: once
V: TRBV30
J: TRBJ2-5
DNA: TGTGCCTGGAGTGCCTCCACAAGGGGTTTCCAAGAGACCCAGTACTTC
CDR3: CAWSASTRGFQETQYF